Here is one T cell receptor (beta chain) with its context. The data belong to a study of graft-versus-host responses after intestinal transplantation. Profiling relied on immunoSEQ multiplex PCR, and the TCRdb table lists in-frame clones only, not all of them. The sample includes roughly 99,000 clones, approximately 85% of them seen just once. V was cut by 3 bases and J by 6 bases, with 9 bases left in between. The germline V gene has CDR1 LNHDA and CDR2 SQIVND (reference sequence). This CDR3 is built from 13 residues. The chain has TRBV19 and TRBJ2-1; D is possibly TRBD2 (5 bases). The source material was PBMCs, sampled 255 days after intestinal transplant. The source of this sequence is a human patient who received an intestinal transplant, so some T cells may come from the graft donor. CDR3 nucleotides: TGTGCCAGTAGTATGGGTCTAGCCAATGAGCAGTTCTTC. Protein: CASSMGLANEQFF.